These T cell receptor beta chains were read from a single sample in a study of blood T cell repertoires in COVID-19. Produced via immunoSEQ multiplex PCR; TCRdb's table is partial and in-frame only. The sample includes approximately 380,000 clones, more than 75% of them seen just once. The sample was PBMCs or T cells enriched from blood (not recorded which). Source of these receptors: a woman younger than 35 who had recovered from COVID-19. CDR3s include the opening cysteine and the closing phenylalanine or tryptophan. D genes are given only for firm matches. Clone size is shown for a subset of rows, as once, few, many or a class of expanded clone.

d_gene,v_gene,j_gene,abundance,CDR3aa,CDR3nt
TRBD1,TRBV5-1,TRBJ2-1,.,CASSPTGEYNEQFF,TGCGCCAGCAGCCCCACAGGGGAATACAATGAGCAGTTCTTC
.,TRBV7-9,TRBJ2-3,.,CASSLPRGSGSTDTQYF,TGTGCCAGCAGCTTGCCCCGTGGGAGCGGAAGCACAGATACGCAGTATTTT
.,TRBV6-1,TRBJ1-1,.,CASSELVNTEAFF,TGTGCCAGCAGTGAACTAGTGAACACTGAAGCTTTCTTT
TRBD2,TRBV2,TRBJ2-3,few,CASSDPAGGLSPSTDTQYF,TGTGCCAGCAGTGACCCAGCGGGGGGCCTCTCCCCTAGCACAGATACGCAGTATTTT
.,TRBV9,TRBJ1-5,.,CASSFGLRDQPQHF,TGTGCCAGCAGTTTCGGACTTAGGGATCAGCCCCAGCATTTT
.,TRBV5-6,TRBJ1-5,.,CASSLDGEGPQHF,TGTGCCAGCAGCTTGGACGGTGAGGGACCCCAGCATTTT
.,TRBV30,TRBJ1-2,.,CAGLGGAGNYGYTF,TGTGCCGGGCTCGGGGGGGCAGGGAACTATGGCTACACCTTC
.,TRBV6-5,TRBJ2-7,.,CASGGGYSYEQYF,TGTGCCAGCGGGGGCGGATACTCCTACGAGCAGTACTTC
TRBD1,TRBV10-1,TRBJ1-6,.,CASSPGQTNSPLHF,TGCGCCAGCAGTCCGGGACAGACTAATTCACCCCTCCACTTT
.,TRBV11-2,TRBJ2-2,few,CASSLDRSSGNTGELFF,TGTGCCAGCAGCTTAGATCGGTCGAGCGGTAACACCGGGGAGCTGTTTTTT
.,TRBV28,TRBJ2-7,once,CAIILPYEQYF,TGTGCCATCATCCTACCCTACGAGCAGTACTTC
TRBD1,TRBV2,TRBJ1-1,.,CASSGQGSTEAFF,TGTGCCAGCAGTGGACAGGGGAGCACTGAAGCTTTCTTT
.,TRBV4-1,TRBJ1-5,.,CASSQVVDSRNQSQHF,TGCGCCAGCAGCCAAGTTGTGGACAGCCGCAATCAGTCCCAGCATTTT
TRBD2,TRBV13,TRBJ2-3,.,CASSPRGWDTDTQYF,TGTGCCAGCAGCCCGCGGGGGTGGGACACAGATACGCAGTATTTT
.,TRBV19,TRBJ1-5,.,CATGGVAYNNQPQHF,TGTGCCACCGGGGGGGTGGCGTATAATAATCAGCCCCAGCATTTT
TRBD1,TRBV7-8,TRBJ2-3,.,CASSPPGTGGTDTQYF,TGTGCCAGCAGCCCCCCCGGGACAGGGGGCACAGATACGCAGTATTTT
.,TRBV14,TRBJ1-2,.,CASSQGAWYGYTF,TGTGCCAGCAGCCAGGGGGCATGGTATGGCTACACCTTC
.,TRBV18,TRBJ1-1,.,CASSPSVGAVQNTEAFF,TGTGCCAGCTCACCATCCGTGGGGGCGGTTCAGAACACTGAAGCTTTCTTT
.,TRBV6-5,TRBJ2-1,few,CASSYGSRAYNEQFF,TGTGCCAGCAGTTACGGGAGCCGGGCCTACAATGAGCAGTTCTTC
.,TRBV10-3,TRBJ1-3,.,CAISTGTSGNTIYF,TGTGCCATCAGTACCGGGACATCTGGAAACACCATATATTTT
.,TRBV7-2,TRBJ1-4,.,CASSLGLPGSEKLFF,TGTGCCAGCAGCCTCGGACTCCCGGGGAGTGAAAAACTGTTTTTT
.,TRBV27,TRBJ1-5,.,CASSLTGVYQPQHF,TGTGCCAGCAGCTTGACCGGGGTGTATCAGCCCCAGCATTTT
.,TRBV2,TRBJ1-5,.,CASSETGGPQHF,TGTGCCAGCAGTGAAACCGGGGGGCCCCAGCATTTT
TRBD2,TRBV7-9,TRBJ2-3,.,CASSTTSGGSTDTQYF,TGTGCCAGCAGCACGACTAGCGGGGGGTCCACAGATACGCAGTATTTT
.,TRBV6-1,TRBJ1-5,.,CASSERRVGGNQPQHF,TGTGCCAGCAGTGAACGGAGGGTGGGGGGCAATCAGCCCCAGCATTTT
TRBD2,TRBV5-1,TRBJ2-2,.,CASSPGGGGELFF,TGCGCCAGCAGCCCGGGCGGGGGCGGGGAGCTGTTTTTT
.,TRBV9,TRBJ2-1,.,CASSVGGTSSSYNEQFF,TGTGCCAGCAGCGTAGGGGGGACATCGAGCTCCTACAATGAGCAGTTCTTC
TRBD1,TRBV6-5,TRBJ1-2,.,CASSYGQGNGYTF,TGTGCCAGCAGTTATGGACAGGGTAATGGCTACACCTTC
.,TRBV2,TRBJ1-2,.,CASQDRLNGYTF,TGTGCCAGCCAAGACAGGTTAAATGGCTACACCTTC
.,TRBV5-5,TRBJ1-1,.,CASSDFRGGYTEAFF,TGTGCCAGCAGCGATTTCAGGGGAGGGTACACTGAAGCTTTCTTT
TRBD1,TRBV6-5,TRBJ1-2,.,CASSYSRDRVSGYTF,TGTGCCAGCAGTTACTCGAGGGACAGGGTTTCTGGCTACACCTTC
.,TRBV12-5,TRBJ1-1,.,CASGLGTGEAFF,TGTGCTAGTGGTTTGGGGACGGGGGAAGCTTTCTTT
TRBD1,TRBV4-1,TRBJ1-2,.,CASSQVDRGHGYTF,TGCGCCAGCAGCCAAGTGGACAGGGGGCATGGCTACACCTTC
.,TRBV28,TRBJ2-7,.,CASRNPGLRGPDEQYF,TGTGCCAGCAGAAATCCGGGACTTAGGGGACCCGACGAGCAGTACTTC
.,TRBV7-8,TRBJ1-5,.,CASSLGGLQPQHF,TGTGCCAGCAGCTTAGGGGGCCTGCAGCCCCAGCATTTT
.,TRBV5-1,TRBJ1-2,.,CASSLGANYGYTF,TGCGCCAGCAGCTTGGGAGCTAACTATGGCTACACCTTC
.,TRBV6-1,TRBJ2-7,once,CASSEGAPPGQYF,TGTGCCAGCAGTGAAGGGGCGCCACCTGGGCAGTACTTC
.,TRBV5-1,TRBJ1-4,.,CASSLFGGIEKGEKLFF,TGCGCCAGCAGCTTATTCGGAGGAATTGAAAAGGGTGAAAAACTGTTTTTT
.,TRBV5-8,TRBJ1-4,.,CASSLTGRVGEKLFF,TGTGCCAGCAGCTTGACTGGGAGGGTTGGGGAAAAACTGTTTTTT
.,TRBV7-9,TRBJ2-5,.,CASSPHGGGGETQYF,TGTGCCAGCAGCCCGCACGGGGGAGGAGGAGAGACCCAGTACTTC
.,TRBV19,TRBJ1-2,.,CASSIGASGYTF,TGTGCCAGTAGTATAGGTGCGTCGGGCTACACCTTC
TRBD1,TRBV28,TRBJ1-1,.,CASSQDRGGHQNEAFF,TGTGCCAGCAGCCAAGACAGGGGGGGACACCAAAATGAAGCTTTCTTT
TRBD1,TRBV6-5,TRBJ2-7,.,CASRTGGGEQYF,TGTGCCAGCAGGACAGGGGGCGGCGAGCAGTACTTC
.,TRBV9,TRBJ2-7,.,CASSVQGLSYEQYF,TGTGCCAGCAGCGTCCAGGGCTTATCCTACGAGCAGTACTTC
.,TRBV30,TRBJ1-1,.,CAWTRLNTEAFF,TGTGCCTGGACCAGGCTGAACACTGAAGCTTTCTTT
TRBD1,TRBV14,TRBJ2-7,.,CASSSDRGPYEQYF,TGTGCCAGCAGCTCGGACAGGGGCCCCTACGAGCAGTACTTC
.,TRBV19,TRBJ2-4,.,CASSIDRAVIAKNIQYF,TGTGCCAGTAGTATAGATCGTGCAGTCATAGCCAAAAACATTCAGTACTTC